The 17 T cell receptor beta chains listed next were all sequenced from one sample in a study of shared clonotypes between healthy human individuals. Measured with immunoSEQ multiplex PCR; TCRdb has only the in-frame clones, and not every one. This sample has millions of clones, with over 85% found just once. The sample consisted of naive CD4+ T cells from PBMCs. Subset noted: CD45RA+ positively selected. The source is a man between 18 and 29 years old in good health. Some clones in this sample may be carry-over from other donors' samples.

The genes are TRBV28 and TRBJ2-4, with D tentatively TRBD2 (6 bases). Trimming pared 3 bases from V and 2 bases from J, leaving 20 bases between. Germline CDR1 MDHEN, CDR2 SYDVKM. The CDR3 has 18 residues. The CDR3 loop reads CASSFVRELLKSKNIQYF. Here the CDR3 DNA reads TGTGCCAGCAGTTTTGTCCGGGAGCTTCTTAAGTCCAAAAACATTCAGTACTTC.

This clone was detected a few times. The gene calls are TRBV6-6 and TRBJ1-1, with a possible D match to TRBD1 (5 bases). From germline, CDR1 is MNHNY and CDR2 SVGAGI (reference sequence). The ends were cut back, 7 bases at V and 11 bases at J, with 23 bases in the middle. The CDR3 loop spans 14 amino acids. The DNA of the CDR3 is TGTGCCAGCATCACGGTCCGGGCAGGGAGTACGGCTTTCTTT. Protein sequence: CASITVRAGSTAFF.

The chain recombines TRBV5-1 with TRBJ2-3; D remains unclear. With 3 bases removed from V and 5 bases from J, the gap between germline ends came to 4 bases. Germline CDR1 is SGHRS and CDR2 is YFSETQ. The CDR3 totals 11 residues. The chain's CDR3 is CASSSRDTQYF. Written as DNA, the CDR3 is TGCGCCAGCAGCTCTAGAGATACGCAGTATTTT.

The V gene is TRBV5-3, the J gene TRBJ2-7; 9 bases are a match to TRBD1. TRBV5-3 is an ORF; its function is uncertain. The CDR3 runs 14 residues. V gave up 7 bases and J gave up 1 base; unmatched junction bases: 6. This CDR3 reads CARATGGFSYEQYF. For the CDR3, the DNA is TGTGCCAGAGCTACAGGGGGCTTTTCCTACGAGCAGTACTTC.

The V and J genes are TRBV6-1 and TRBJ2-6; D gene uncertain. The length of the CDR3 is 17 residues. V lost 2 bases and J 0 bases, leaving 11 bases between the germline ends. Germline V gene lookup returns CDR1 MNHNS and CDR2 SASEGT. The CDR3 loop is CASSEQNPNSGANVLTF. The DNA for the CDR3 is TGTGCCAGCAGTGAACAGAATCCAAACTCTGGGGCCAACGTCCTGACTTTC.

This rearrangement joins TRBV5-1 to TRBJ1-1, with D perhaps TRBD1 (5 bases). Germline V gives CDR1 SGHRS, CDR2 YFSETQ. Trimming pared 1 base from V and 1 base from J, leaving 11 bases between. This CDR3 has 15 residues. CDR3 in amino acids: CASSLTGAGNTEAFF. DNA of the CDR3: TGCGCCAGCAGCTTGACAGGTGCGGGGAACACTGAAGCTTTCTTT. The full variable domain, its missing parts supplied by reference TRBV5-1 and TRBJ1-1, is KAGVTQTPRYLIKTRGQQVTLSCSPISGHRSVSWYQQTPGQGLQFLFEYFSETQRNKGNFPGRFSGRQFSNSRSEMNVSTLELGDSALYLCASSLTGAGNTEAFFGQGTRLTVV.

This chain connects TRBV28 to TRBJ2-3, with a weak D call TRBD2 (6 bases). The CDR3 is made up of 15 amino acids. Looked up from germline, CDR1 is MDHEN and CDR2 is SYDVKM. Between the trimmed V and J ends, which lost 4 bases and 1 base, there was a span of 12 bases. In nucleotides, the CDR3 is TGTGCCAGCAGTTCACGGGAGTGGGGCACAGATACGCAGTATTTT. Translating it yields CASSSREWGTDTQYF.

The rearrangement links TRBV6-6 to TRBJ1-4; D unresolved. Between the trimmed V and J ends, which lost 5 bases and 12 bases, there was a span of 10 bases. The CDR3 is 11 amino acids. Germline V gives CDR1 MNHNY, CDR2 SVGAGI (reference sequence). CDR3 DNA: TGTGCCAGCAGTCAGGAGATCCAACTGTTTTTT. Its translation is CASSQEIQLFF.

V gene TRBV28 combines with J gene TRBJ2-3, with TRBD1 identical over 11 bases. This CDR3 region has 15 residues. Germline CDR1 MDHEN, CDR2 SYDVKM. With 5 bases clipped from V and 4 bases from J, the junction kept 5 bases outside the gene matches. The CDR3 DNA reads TGTGCCAGCAGTCCGAGGACAGGGGGCGCAGATACGCAGTATTTT. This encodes CASSPRTGGADTQYF.

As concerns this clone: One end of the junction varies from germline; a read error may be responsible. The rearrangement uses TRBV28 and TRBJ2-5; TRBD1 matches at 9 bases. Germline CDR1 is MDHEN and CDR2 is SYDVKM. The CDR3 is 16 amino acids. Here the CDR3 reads CAGSLAGQGVVGTQYF. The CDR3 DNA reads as TGTGCCGGCAGTTTGGCGGGACAGGGCGTTGTTGGGACCCAGTACTTC.

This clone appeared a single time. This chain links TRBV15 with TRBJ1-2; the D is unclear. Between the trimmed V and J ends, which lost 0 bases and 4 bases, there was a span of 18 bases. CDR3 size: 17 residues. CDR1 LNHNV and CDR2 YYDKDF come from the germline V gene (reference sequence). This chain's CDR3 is CATSRDIGKVLGYGYTF. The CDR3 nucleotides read TGTGCCACCAGCAGAGATATTGGAAAGGTGCTGGGCTATGGCTACACCTTC.

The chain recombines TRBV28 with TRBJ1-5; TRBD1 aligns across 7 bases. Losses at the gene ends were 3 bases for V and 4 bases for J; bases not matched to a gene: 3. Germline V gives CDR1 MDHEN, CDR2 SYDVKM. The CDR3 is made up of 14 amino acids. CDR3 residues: CASSFDRVNQPQHF. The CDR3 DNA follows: TGTGCCAGCAGTTTCGACAGGGTGAATCAGCCCCAGCATTTT.

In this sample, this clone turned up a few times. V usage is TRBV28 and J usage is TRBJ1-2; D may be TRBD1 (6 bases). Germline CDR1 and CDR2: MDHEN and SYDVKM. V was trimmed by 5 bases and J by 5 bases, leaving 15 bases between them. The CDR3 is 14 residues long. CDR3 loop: CASSTGTVTYGYTF. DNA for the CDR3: TGTGCCAGCAGTACAGGGACGGTTACTTATGGCTACACCTTC.

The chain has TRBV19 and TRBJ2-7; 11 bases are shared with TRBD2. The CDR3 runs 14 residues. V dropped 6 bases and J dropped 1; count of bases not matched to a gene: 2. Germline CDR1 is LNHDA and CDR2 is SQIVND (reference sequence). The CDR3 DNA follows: TGTGCCAGTAGGGGACTAGCGGATTCCTACGAGCAGTACTTC. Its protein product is CASRGLADSYEQYF.

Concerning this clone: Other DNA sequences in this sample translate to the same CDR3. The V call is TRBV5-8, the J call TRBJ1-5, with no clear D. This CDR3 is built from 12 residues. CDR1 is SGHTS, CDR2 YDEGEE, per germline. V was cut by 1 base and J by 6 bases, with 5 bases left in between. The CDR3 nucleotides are TGTGCCAGCAGCTTGAGTGGTCAGCCCCAGCATTTT. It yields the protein CASSLSGQPQHF.

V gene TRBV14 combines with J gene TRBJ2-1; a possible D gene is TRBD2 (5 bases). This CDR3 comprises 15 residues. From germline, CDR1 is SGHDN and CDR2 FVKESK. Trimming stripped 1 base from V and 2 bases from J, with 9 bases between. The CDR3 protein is CASSQGAEPYNEQFF. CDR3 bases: TGTGCCAGCAGCCAAGGAGCGGAACCCTACAATGAGCAGTTCTTC.

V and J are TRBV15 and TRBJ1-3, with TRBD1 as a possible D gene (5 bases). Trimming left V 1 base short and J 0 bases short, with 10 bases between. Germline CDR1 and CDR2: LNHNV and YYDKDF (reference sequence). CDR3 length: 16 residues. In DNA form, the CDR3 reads TGTGCCACCAGCAGAGTGGGACCGCCCTCTGGAAACACCATATATTTT. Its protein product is CATSRVGPPSGNTIYF.